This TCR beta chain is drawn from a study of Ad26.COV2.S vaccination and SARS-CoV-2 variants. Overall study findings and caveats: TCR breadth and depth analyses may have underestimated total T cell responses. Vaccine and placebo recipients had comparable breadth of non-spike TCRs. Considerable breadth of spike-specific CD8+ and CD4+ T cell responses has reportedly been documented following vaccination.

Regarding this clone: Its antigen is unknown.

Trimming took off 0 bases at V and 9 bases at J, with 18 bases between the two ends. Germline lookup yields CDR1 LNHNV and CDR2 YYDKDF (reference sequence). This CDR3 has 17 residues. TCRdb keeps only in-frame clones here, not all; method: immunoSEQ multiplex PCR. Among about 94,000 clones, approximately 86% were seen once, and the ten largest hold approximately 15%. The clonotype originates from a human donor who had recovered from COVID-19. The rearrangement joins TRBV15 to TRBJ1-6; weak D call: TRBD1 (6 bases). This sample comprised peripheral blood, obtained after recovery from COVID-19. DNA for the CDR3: TGTGCCACCAGCAGAGATTTGGGGGGCGCCGGGGTTTCACCCCTCCACTTT. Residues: CATSRDLGGAGVSPLHF.